The 19 T cell receptor beta chains below were found in one sample sequenced in a study of T cell responses to AZD1222 COVID-19 vaccine. The table came from immunoSEQ multiplex PCR; TCRdb's copy has only in-frame clones and leaves some out. The sample lists around 120,000 clones, approximately 94% occurring once. The sequenced sample was peripheral blood, obtained 28 days after the second AZD1222 dose. The receptors were gathered from an adult who received the AZD1222 COVID-19 vaccine.

The chain combines TRBV5-1 with TRBJ1-6; D is perhaps TRBD1 (6 bases). The V and J ends lost 2 bases and 5 bases respectively, with 11 bases between them. The germline V gene encodes CDR1 SGHRS and CDR2 YFSETQ. The CDR3 contains 15 residues. The CDR3 spells CASSFSGGNNSPLHF. CDR3 bases: TGCGCCAGCAGCTTCTCTGGGGGCAATAATTCACCCCTCCACTTT. Variable domain in full (rest from reference TRBV5-1 and TRBJ1-6): KAGVTQTPRYLIKTRGQQVTLSCSPISGHRSVSWYQQTPGQGLQFLFEYFSETQRNKGNFPGRFSGRQFSNSRSEMNVSTLELGDSALYLCASSFSGGNNSPLHFGNGTRLTVT.

The chain employs TRBV28 and TRBJ1-5; D is ambiguous. Germline lookup yields CDR1 MDHEN and CDR2 SYDVKM. The V and J ends lost 10 bases and 2 bases respectively, with 15 bases between them. The CDR3 is made up of 14 amino acids. The CDR3 nucleotides read TGTGCCACCATAGGAGATAGTGGCAATCAGCCCCAGCATTTT. This codes for CATIGDSGNQPQHF.

The CDR3 DNA is TGTGCCAGCAGCTTAAAATTATCCACCGGGGAGCTGTTTTTT. Protein sequence: CASSLKLSTGELFF. The rearrangement joins TRBV7-2 to TRBJ2-2; unclear D gene. CDR1 is SGHTA and CDR2 is FQGNSA in the germline V gene. The CDR3 loop spans 14 amino acids. V was pared by 2 bases and J by 4 bases, with 8 bases between.

The V gene is TRBV20-1, the J gene TRBJ2-7; TRBD2 agrees at 7 bases. The CDR3 extends over 15 amino acids. V dropped 3 bases and J dropped 3; count of bases not matched to a gene: 11. CDR1 is DFQATT and CDR2 is SNEGSKA in the germline V gene (reference sequence). CDR3 nucleotide sequence: TGCAGTGCTAGTAACGAAGAAGGGGACTACTACGAGCAGTACTTC. It yields the protein CSASNEEGDYYEQYF.

CDR3 sequence: CASSTRPWASGGGYNEQFF. The CDR3 coding sequence is TGTGCCAGCAGCACCCGGCCTTGGGCTAGCGGGGGGGGCTACAATGAGCAGTTCTTC. The rearrangement uses TRBV9 and TRBJ2-1; 12 positions match TRBD2. Per germline, CDR1 SGDLS and CDR2 YYNGEE. This CDR3 comprises 19 residues. The J segment lost 3 bases and the V segment lost 4 bases, leaving 14 bases of the junction unmatched.

The rearrangement joins TRBV4-3 to TRBJ2-5; tentatively, D is TRBD1 (5 bases). CDR3 length equals 15 residues. CDR1 and CDR2 from the germline V gene are LGHNA and YSLEER. V was shortened by 0 bases and J by 3 bases, with 11 bases between the two germline ends. The CDR3 DNA is TGCGCCAGCAGCCAAGACAGAGACAGCAAAGAGACCCAGTACTTC. Protein: CASSQDRDSKETQYF.

The rearrangement joins TRBV30 to TRBJ2-7; D might be TRBD1 (7 bases). Deletions cut 5 bases from V and 8 bases from J, with 13 bases between. The CDR3 covers 11 residues. CDR1 and CDR2 (germline): GTSNPN, SVGIG (reference sequence). CDR3 bases: TGTGCCTGGTCCGGGGGACAGCAGCAGTACTTC. Encoded protein: CAWSGGQQQYF. The complete variable domain, with remaining parts taken from reference TRBV30 and TRBJ2-7, reads SQTIHQWPATLVQPVGSPLSLECTVEGTSNPNLYWYRQAAGRGLQLLFYSVGIGQISSEVPQNLSASRPQDRQFILSSKKLLLSDSGFYLCAWSGGQQQYFGPGTRLTVT.

The rearrangement links TRBV6-6 to TRBJ2-1; TRBD2 is a possible D gene (6 bases). The CDR3 loop spans 13 amino acids. V lost 6 bases, J lost 5 bases, and 11 bases lay in between. Germline CDR1 is MNHNY and CDR2 is SVGAGI (reference sequence). The CDR3 DNA follows: TGTGCCAGCAGACGGACGGGAGACAATGAGCAGTTCTTC. This translates into CASRRTGDNEQFF.

The rearrangement uses TRBV12-5 and TRBJ2-7, with D unclear. Trimming stripped 1 base from V and 0 bases from J, with 4 bases between. CDR3 length: 13 residues. In germline, CDR1 is LGHNT, CDR2 FRNRAP. Here the CDR3 DNA reads TGTGCTAGTGGTTTGGACGGCTCCTACGAGCAGTACTTC. Translation: CASGLDGSYEQYF.

This chain joins TRBV7-2 and TRBJ2-3; D call uncertain. The CDR3 contains 12 residues. The germline V and J ends were trimmed by 4 bases and 7 bases, with 9 bases remaining between them. Germline-derived CDR1 and CDR2 are SGHTA and FQGNSA. CDR3 protein: CASSSERNTQYF. Here the CDR3 DNA reads TGTGCCAGCAGCTCGGAAAGGAATACGCAGTATTTT.

The chain joins TRBV7-9 to TRBJ1-1; TRBD1 agrees at 7 bases. There are 15 residues in the CDR3. CDR1 is SEHNR, CDR2 FQNEAQ, per germline (reference sequence). With V trimmed by 5 bases and J by 6 bases, 12 bases remained unmatched. CDR3 sequence (DNA): TGTGCCAGCAGCCAGACGACACAGGGGATCGCTGAAGCTTTCTTT. This encodes CASSQTTQGIAEAFF.

The CDR3 spells CASSLNPGSYNEQFF. CDR3 bases: TGTGCCAGCAGCTTGAACCCCGGTTCCTACAATGAGCAGTTCTTC. This chain uses TRBV7-3 with TRBJ2-1; D uncertain. Trimming stripped 3 bases from V and 1 base from J, with 10 bases between. CDR1 is SGHTA and CDR2 is FQGTGA in the germline V gene. There are 15 residues in the CDR3. The whole variable domain, filled in from reference TRBV7-3 and TRBJ2-1, reads GAGVSQTPSNKVTEKGKYVELRCDPISGHTALYWYRQSLGQGPEFLIYFQGTGAADDSGLPNDRFFAVRPEGSVSTLKIQRTERGDSAVYLCASSLNPGSYNEQFFGPGTRLTVL.

V usage is TRBV2 and J usage is TRBJ1-1; D is ambiguous. CDR1 SNHLY and CDR2 FYNNEI come from the germline V gene. Between the trimmed V and J ends, which lost 8 bases and 0 bases, there was a span of 4 bases. This CDR3 region has 11 residues. In nucleotides, the CDR3 is TGTGCCAGCCGGCTGAACACTGAAGCTTTCTTT. The encoded protein is CASRLNTEAFF. Drawing the rest from reference TRBV2 and TRBJ1-1, the complete variable domain is EPEVTQTPSHQVTQMGQEVILRCVPISNHLYFYWYRQILGQKVEFLVSFYNNEISEKSEIFDDQFSVERPDGSNFTLKIRSTKLEDSAMYFCASRLNTEAFFGQGTRLTVV.

About this clone itself: The sample carries other DNA sequences with the same CDR3. The gene calls are TRBV6-2 or TRBV6-3 and TRBJ1-6, with D hard to call. The CDR3 spans 17 residues. The germline V and J ends were trimmed by 0 bases and 0 bases, with 9 bases remaining between them. CDR1 and CDR2 from the germline V gene are MNHEY and SVGEGT. The CDR3 loop is CASSYSTASSYNSPLHF. CDR3 DNA: TGTGCCAGCAGTTACTCGACGGCTAGCTCCTATAATTCACCCCTCCACTTT.

The chain combines TRBV4-3 with TRBJ1-2; D gene unclear. Germline CDR1 reads LGHNA; CDR2 reads YSLEER. The CDR3 totals 13 residues. With 1 base removed from V and 4 bases from J, the gap between germline ends came to 7 bases. The CDR3 spells CASSQVGLYGYTF. In nucleotides, the CDR3 is TGCGCCAGCAGCCAAGTAGGCCTCTATGGCTACACCTTC.

This clone was seen once. The chain uses TRBV6-2 or TRBV6-3 and TRBJ2-6; D is uncertain. The CDR3 spans 15 residues. Germline lookup yields CDR1 MNHEY and CDR2 SVGEGT. V was trimmed by 4 bases and J by 2 bases, leaving 9 bases between them. This CDR3 is CASSSPMTGANVLTF. The DNA of the CDR3 is TGTGCCAGCAGTTCCCCAATGACTGGGGCCAACGTCCTGACTTTC.

V and J are TRBV6-5 and TRBJ2-1; weak D call: TRBD2 (7 bases). Deletions cut 11 bases from V and 0 bases from J, with 17 bases between. Germline assignment: CDR1 MNHEY and CDR2 SVGAGI. The length of the CDR3 is 15 residues. This CDR3 is CALLRGDYSYNEQFF. The CDR3 bases are TGTGCCCTCCTAAGGGGGGACTACTCCTACAATGAGCAGTTCTTC.

The chain recombines TRBV30 with TRBJ2-1, with D maybe TRBD2 (6 bases). Per the germline V gene, CDR1 is GTSNPN and CDR2 is SVGIG (reference sequence). This CDR3 comprises 13 residues. V was shortened by 3 bases and J by 5 bases, with 11 bases between the two germline ends. The CDR3 sequence is CAWSGTLHNEQFF. The CDR3 nucleotides are TGTGCCTGGAGCGGGACTCTACACAATGAGCAGTTCTTC.

J is TRBJ1-5 and V is TRBV4-1, with TRBD1 matching 7 bases. The V and J ends lost 0 bases and 4 bases, in that order; junction bases with no gene match: 3. Germline V CDR1 and CDR2: MGHRA, YSYEKL. This CDR3 spans 15 amino acids. The CDR3 loop reads CASSQDDRVNQPQHF. The CDR3, as DNA: TGCGCCAGCAGCCAAGACGACAGGGTTAATCAGCCCCAGCATTTT.